This T cell receptor (beta chain) was captured by sequencing in a study of CD8 T cells in ankylosing spondylitis. Whole-study results and caveats: Disease-linked clones reportedly showed significant enrichment in matched ankylosing spondylitis synovial fluid. As for the disease-linked clones, they showed a CD8+ phenotype and occurred at relatively low frequencies in peripheral blood. Characteristic, it appeared, of ankylosing spondylitis blood was a TCR beta motif of seven or eight highly homologous variants.

Libraries of TCR beta came from quantitative 5'-RACE with molecular barcodes. MiXCR, run by TCRdb on the 5' RACE reads, gives a single entry per CDR3 protein. The profile covers 200,000 to 250,000 distinct CDR3 sequences, with 18% appearing a single time and 40% to 50% taken by the ten largest. This clonotype has ten or more counts. Antigen unknown. The specimen sequenced was blood, either unsorted or a sorted T cell fraction (not recorded which). The source is a male donor with ankylosing spondylitis.

CDR3 in DNA: TGCGCCAGCAGCCAAGACGGGAGTTCCTACGAGCAGTACTTC. Translating gives CASSQDGSSYEQYF. V usage is TRBV4-1 and J usage is TRBJ2-7, with D possibly TRBD2 on 6 matching bases. This CDR3 is 14 amino acids long. Germline V lookup: CDR1 MGHRA, CDR2 YSYEKL. V lost 0 bases and J lost 1, with 7 bases in between.